Described below is a single T cell receptor (beta chain) sequence and its context. These data are taken from a study of shared clonotypes between healthy human individuals. Data came from immunoSEQ multiplex PCR; TCRdb stores just in-frame clones and leaves some out. The sample has fewer than 3 million clones, 85% to 95% seen once. CD45RA+ naive and CD45RA-negative memory subsets were separated from CD4+ cells. V lost 3 bases, J lost 3 bases, and 17 bases lay in between. CDR1 LNHDA and CDR2 SQIVND come from the germline V gene (reference sequence). The CDR3 has 16 residues. Sequences were obtained from naive CD4+ T cells from PBMCs. Stated subset: CD45RA+ positively selected. The sequence was obtained from a man aged 18 to 30 in good health. Some clones in this sample may be carry-over from other donors' samples. The V and J genes are TRBV19 and TRBJ1-2, with a tentative D call TRBD1 (6 bases). This CDR3 is CASSMVGAPGHYGYTF. CDR3 nucleotide sequence: TGTGCCAGTAGTATGGTGGGGGCGCCGGGACACTATGGCTACACCTTC.